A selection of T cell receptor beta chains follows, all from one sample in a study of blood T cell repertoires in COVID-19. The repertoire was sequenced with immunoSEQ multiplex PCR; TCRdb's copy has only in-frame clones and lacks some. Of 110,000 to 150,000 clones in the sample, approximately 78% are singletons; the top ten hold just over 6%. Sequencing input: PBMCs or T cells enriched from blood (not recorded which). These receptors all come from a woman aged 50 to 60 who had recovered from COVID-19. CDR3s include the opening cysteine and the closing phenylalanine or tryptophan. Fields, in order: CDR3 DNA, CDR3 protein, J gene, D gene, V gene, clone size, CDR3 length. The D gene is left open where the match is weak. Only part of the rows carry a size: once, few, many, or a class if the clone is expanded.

DNA: TGTGCCAGCACCAGGACTAGCGGGGGGGCAGGAGCCAAAAACATTCAGTACTTC
CDR3: CASTRTSGGAGAKNIQYF
J: TRBJ2-4
D: TRBD2
V: TRBV27
size: -
length: 18

DNA: TGTGCCAGCTCACCCTCAGTCTCTCCTGGGGCCAACGTCCTGACTTTC
CDR3: CASSPSVSPGANVLTF
J: TRBJ2-6
D: -
V: TRBV18
size: -
length: 16

DNA: TGTGCCAGCAGCCCCCCGGGACAGTCGGATCAGCCCCAGCATTTT
CDR3: CASSPPGQSDQPQHF
J: TRBJ1-5
D: TRBD1
V: TRBV7-8
size: -
length: 15

DNA: TGTGCCATCAGTGAGCCCCCCGGGGCGGGGGGCCTTTCTGGGGCCAACGTCCTGACTTTC
CDR3: CAISEPPGAGGLSGANVLTF
J: TRBJ2-6
D: TRBD2
V: TRBV10-3
size: -
length: 20

DNA: TGTGCCAGCAGTTTGGTAGGCAGCGCACTCCACTTT
CDR3: CASSLVGSALHF
J: TRBJ1-6
D: -
V: TRBV12-3/TRBV12-4
size: -
length: 12

DNA: TGTGCCAGCAGTTCGACCCCGCGCGGGGACTACAATGAGCAGTTCTTC
CDR3: CASSSTPRGDYNEQFF
J: TRBJ2-1
D: -
V: TRBV6-5
size: once
length: 16

DNA: TGTGCCAGCAGCTTAGGGGCAGGGGGCTGGACTGAAGCTTTCTTT
CDR3: CASSLGAGGWTEAFF
J: TRBJ1-1
D: TRBD1
V: TRBV7-9
size: -
length: 15

DNA: TGTGCCAGCAGCCGCCAGGGACAGGGGGGATCTGGAAACACCATATATTTT
CDR3: CASSRQGQGGSGNTIYF
J: TRBJ1-3
D: TRBD1
V: TRBV4-2
size: -
length: 17

DNA: TGTGCCAGCAGTAAGGACAGGGCTAGCACCGGGGAGCTGTTTTTT
CDR3: CASSKDRASTGELFF
J: TRBJ2-2
D: TRBD1
V: TRBV28
size: -
length: 15

DNA: TGTGCCAGCAGGCCTTGGGGAAGCGGGGGGCCATGGGAGACCCAGTACTTC
CDR3: CASRPWGSGGPWETQYF
J: TRBJ2-5
D: TRBD2
V: TRBV28
size: -
length: 17

DNA: TGTGCCATCCAATGGGACAGGAGCTCCTACGAGCAGTACTTC
CDR3: CAIQWDRSSYEQYF
J: TRBJ2-7
D: TRBD1
V: TRBV2
size: -
length: 14

DNA: TGTGCCAGTAGTATCGGGGGAGGGGGATACAATGAGCAGTTCTTC
CDR3: CASSIGGGGYNEQFF
J: TRBJ2-1
D: -
V: TRBV19
size: once
length: 15

DNA: TGCGCCAGCAGCTTCAACGGGGGTTCCTACAATGAGCAGTTCTTC
CDR3: CASSFNGGSYNEQFF
J: TRBJ2-1
D: -
V: TRBV5-1
size: -
length: 15

DNA: TGTGCCAGCACCTGGACAGGGTCGGATGGCTACACCTTC
CDR3: CASTWTGSDGYTF
J: TRBJ1-2
D: TRBD1
V: TRBV12-3/TRBV12-4
size: -
length: 13

DNA: TGCAGTGCTAGTCCCGGGACTAGCGACCACACAGATACGCAGTATTTT
CDR3: CSASPGTSDHTDTQYF
J: TRBJ2-3
D: TRBD2
V: TRBV20-1
size: -
length: 16

DNA: TGTGCCAGCAGCTCTCCGAAAGACAGGGCGGGAAACTATGGCTACACCTTC
CDR3: CASSSPKDRAGNYGYTF
J: TRBJ1-2
D: TRBD1
V: TRBV7-9
size: -
length: 17

DNA: TGCAGCGTTGAAGATCGGACTAGCGGGGGGCGGGATGAGCAGTTCTTC
CDR3: CSVEDRTSGGRDEQFF
J: TRBJ2-1
D: TRBD2
V: TRBV29-1
size: few
length: 16

DNA: TGTGCCAGCAGTTCCCCGGGACAGGGGACCACAGATACGCAGTATTTT
CDR3: CASSSPGQGTTDTQYF
J: TRBJ2-3
D: TRBD1
V: TRBV28
size: -
length: 16

DNA: TGTGCCAGCATCCCTCGAGGACTCTCGATGAACACTGAAGCTTTCTTT
CDR3: CASIPRGLSMNTEAFF
J: TRBJ1-1
D: -
V: TRBV7-2
size: -
length: 16

DNA: TGTGCCAGTAGTATAAACAGGGCGAACACCGGGGAGCTGTTTTTT
CDR3: CASSINRANTGELFF
J: TRBJ2-2
D: -
V: TRBV19
size: -
length: 15

DNA: TGTGCCAGCAAGGCCCAGTGGGTCTATGGGCGGGGGGCCAGAGATACGCAGTATTTT
CDR3: CASKAQWVYGRGARDTQYF
J: TRBJ2-3
D: TRBD2
V: TRBV28
size: -
length: 19

DNA: TGTGCCAGCAGCGTCCGGGACACTTCCCGAAGTTCACCCCTCCACTTT
CDR3: CASSVRDTSRSSPLHF
J: TRBJ1-6
D: -
V: TRBV5-6
size: -
length: 16

DNA: TGTGCCAGCAGCTTGGGGGGGACCTCTCACGGACCCTCACCGGGAGACACCTTC
CDR3: CASSLGGTSHGPSPGDTF
J: TRBJ1-2
D: -
V: TRBV5-8
size: -
length: 18

DNA: TGTGCCAGCAGCATAGGACAGGGGAACACTGAAGCTTTCTTT
CDR3: CASSIGQGNTEAFF
J: TRBJ1-1
D: TRBD1
V: TRBV7-3
size: few
length: 14

DNA: TGTGCCAGTACCCCAGGGGGGACCTCTGGAAACACCATATATTTT
CDR3: CASTPGGTSGNTIYF
J: TRBJ1-3
D: TRBD1
V: TRBV19
size: once
length: 15

DNA: TGTGCCAGCAGTCCGCAGGGGGAAAATTCACCCCTCCACTTT
CDR3: CASSPQGENSPLHF
J: TRBJ1-6
D: TRBD1
V: TRBV6-5
size: -
length: 14

DNA: TGTGCCAGCCTAGGGGACAGGGGTGAAAAACTGTTTTTT
CDR3: CASLGDRGEKLFF
J: TRBJ1-4
D: TRBD1
V: TRBV3-1/TRBV3-2
size: -
length: 13

DNA: TGTGCCAGCAGCTTAGGGTTGGGAGACACTGAAGCTTTCTTT
CDR3: CASSLGLGDTEAFF
J: TRBJ1-1
D: -
V: TRBV13
size: -
length: 14

DNA: TGTGCCAGTAAGGACAGGGTTAACTATGGCTACACCTTC
CDR3: CASKDRVNYGYTF
J: TRBJ1-2
D: TRBD1
V: TRBV19
size: -
length: 13

DNA: TGCAGCGGGGGACAGGGGACTAACTATGGCTACACCTTC
CDR3: CSGGQGTNYGYTF
J: TRBJ1-2
D: TRBD1
V: TRBV29-1
size: -
length: 13

DNA: TGTGCCAGTAGTATTGGACAGCCCTATGGCTACACCTTC
CDR3: CASSIGQPYGYTF
J: TRBJ1-2
D: -
V: TRBV19
size: -
length: 13

DNA: TGTGCCAGCAGTCGGACTAGCGGGGGGGCCTCCTACAATGAGCAGTTCTTC
CDR3: CASSRTSGGASYNEQFF
J: TRBJ2-1
D: TRBD2
V: TRBV28
size: -
length: 17

DNA: TGTGCCAGCAGTTCTCTTTCGGAGCCCCAGCATTTT
CDR3: CASSSLSEPQHF
J: TRBJ1-5
D: -
V: TRBV28
size: few
length: 12

DNA: TGTGCCAGCAGCTTGTGGACAGGGGGCACTGAAGCTTTCTTT
CDR3: CASSLWTGGTEAFF
J: TRBJ1-1
D: TRBD1
V: TRBV5-5
size: -
length: 14

DNA: TGTGCCAGCAGCTATCTAGCGGGGGGACCGAACTTC
CDR3: CASSYLAGGPNF
J: TRBJ2-7
D: TRBD2
V: TRBV7-2
size: -
length: 12

DNA: TGTGCCAGCAGCTTAACCGGGGAGGAGCTGTTTTTT
CDR3: CASSLTGEELFF
J: TRBJ2-2
D: -
V: TRBV7-2
size: -
length: 12

DNA: TGTGCCAGCAGTTTGGGAAGTCCGCGGGATCAGCCCCAGCATTTT
CDR3: CASSLGSPRDQPQHF
J: TRBJ1-5
D: -
V: TRBV28
size: -
length: 15

DNA: TGTGCCAGCAGCCCCACGACGGGGACTAATGAGCAGTTCTTC
CDR3: CASSPTTGTNEQFF
J: TRBJ2-1
D: -
V: TRBV7-8
size: -
length: 14

DNA: TGTGCCAGCAGCTACCAGGGGGTTAGCCAGCCCTACGGCTACACCTTC
CDR3: CASSYQGVSQPYGYTF
J: TRBJ1-2
D: TRBD1
V: TRBV27
size: -
length: 16

DNA: TGTGCCAGCAGCTTAGGTTCCAGCGGGGGGGGCCGGCGGACCCAGTACTTC
CDR3: CASSLGSSGGGRRTQYF
J: TRBJ2-5
D: TRBD2
V: TRBV11-2
size: -
length: 17

DNA: TGTGCCATCACCTCAGGGAGGGGGTATGGCTACACCTTC
CDR3: CAITSGRGYGYTF
J: TRBJ1-2
D: -
V: TRBV10-3
size: few
length: 13

DNA: TGTGCCAGCAGCCCCGGGGGGCCCCAAGAGACCCAGTACTTC
CDR3: CASSPGGPQETQYF
J: TRBJ2-5
D: -
V: TRBV28
size: -
length: 14

DNA: TGTGCCAGCTCGGGGGAAAACTATGGCTACACCTTC
CDR3: CASSGENYGYTF
J: TRBJ1-2
D: -
V: TRBV2
size: once
length: 12

DNA: TGTGCCAGCTCACCACGCAGGGAGGGCGAAAAACTGTTTTTT
CDR3: CASSPRREGEKLFF
J: TRBJ1-4
D: -
V: TRBV18
size: -
length: 14

DNA: TGTGCCAGTAGTATTTTACTTTCTGGGGCCAACGTCCTGACTTTC
CDR3: CASSILLSGANVLTF
J: TRBJ2-6
D: -
V: TRBV19
size: -
length: 15

DNA: TGTGCCAGCAGTTTCCATGACAGGGCTTACTACAATGAGCAGTTCTTC
CDR3: CASSFHDRAYYNEQFF
J: TRBJ2-1
D: TRBD1
V: TRBV6-5
size: -
length: 16

DNA: TGCAGCGTTGAAGATATGGGACTCTCTGGAAACACCATATATTTT
CDR3: CSVEDMGLSGNTIYF
J: TRBJ1-3
D: -
V: TRBV29-1
size: -
length: 15

DNA: TGTGCCAGCAGCCAAGAACCGGGACAGGGAGATGAAAAACTGTTTTTT
CDR3: CASSQEPGQGDEKLFF
J: TRBJ1-4
D: TRBD1
V: TRBV3-1/TRBV3-2
size: -
length: 16

DNA: TGTGCCAGCAGGCCGGGGGGGAACACTGAAGCTTTCTTT
CDR3: CASRPGGNTEAFF
J: TRBJ1-1
D: -
V: TRBV2
size: -
length: 13

DNA: TGCGCCAGCAGCCAAGATCTTAGGACAGACTATTCACCCCTCCACTTT
CDR3: CASSQDLRTDYSPLHF
J: TRBJ1-6
D: -
V: TRBV4-1
size: -
length: 16